These 32 T cell receptor beta chains were all obtained from the same sample, sequenced in a study of blood T cell repertoires in COVID-19. Assay: immunoSEQ multiplex PCR; the TCRdb copy retains only in-frame clones and omits some. Counted here are 200,000 or so clones, around 86% occurring once; the ten biggest clones make up more than 5.5%. The sequencing sample was made of peripheral blood. These receptors came from a man aged 60-69 years who had recovered from COVID-19.

The chain has TRBV29-1 and TRBJ2-3, with TRBD2 matching 7 bases. The CDR3 length is 15 residues. Germline-derived CDR1 and CDR2 are SQVTM and ANQGSEA. With V trimmed by 2 bases and J by 6 bases, 11 bases remained unmatched. The CDR3 coding sequence is TGCAGCGTTGAATGGGAGGGTATCGGGAGGGATACGCAGTATTTT. This sequence encodes CSVEWEGIGRDTQYF.

V and J are TRBV7-8 and TRBJ2-7; 9 positions agree with TRBD2. CDR1 and CDR2 (germline): SGHVS, FQNEAQ. The CDR3 is 17 residues long. The J segment lost 0 bases and the V segment lost 1 base, leaving 7 bases of the junction unmatched. Here the CDR3 DNA reads TGTGCCAGCAGCTTAGGTAGCGGGGGCCTGAGCTCCTACGAGCAGTACTTC. It yields the protein CASSLGSGGLSSYEQYF.

V and J are TRBV27 and TRBJ2-7, with D possibly matching TRBD2 (7 bases). The CDR3 covers 17 residues. CDR1 and CDR2 (germline): MNHEY, SMNVEV (reference sequence). Trimming took 0 bases from V and 6 from J, leaving 21 bases between them. In nucleotides, the CDR3 is TGTGCCAGCAGTTTATCGGGGGCGGGGGTGTCTCGGGGCGAGCAGTACTTC. It yields the protein CASSLSGAGVSRGEQYF.

V and J are TRBV7-2 and TRBJ1-3; 8 bases fit TRBD1. Trimming removed 5 bases from V and 3 bases from J; junction bases left unmatched: 6. The CDR3 totals 15 residues. Germline V gene lookup returns CDR1 SGHTA and CDR2 FQGNSA. The DNA of the CDR3 is TGTGCCAGCAGCCGCGGACAGGGAGGTGGAAACACCATATATTTT. This codes for CASSRGQGGGNTIYF.

For the CDR3, the DNA is TGTGCCAGCAGCTTAGCGGGAGGAATTAGCTACGAGCAGTACTTC. The encoded protein is CASSLAGGISYEQYF. The V and J genes are TRBV11-2 and TRBJ2-7, with 7 bases identical to TRBD2. This CDR3 has 15 amino acids. Germline CDR1 SGHAT, CDR2 FQNNGV. The J segment lost 3 bases and the V segment lost 1 base, leaving 6 bases of the junction unmatched.

V usage is TRBV9 and J usage is TRBJ1-4, with 8 bases identical to TRBD1. The CDR3 covers 18 residues. Germline values: CDR1 SGDLS, CDR2 YYNGEE. V trimming: 4 bases; J trimming: 7 bases; junction bases outside the gene matches: 18. The CDR3 region is CASSISRDRPGEGEKLFF. The CDR3, as DNA: TGTGCCAGCAGCATCTCCCGGGACAGGCCCGGTGAGGGTGAAAAACTGTTTTTT.

This chain uses TRBV27 with TRBJ1-1, with TRBD1 matching 9 bases. This CDR3 comprises 13 residues. Germline V CDR1 and CDR2: MNHEY, SMNVEV (reference sequence). After removal of 8 bases from V and 4 bases from J, the junction contained 5 bases not matched to a gene. In DNA, the CDR3 is TGTGCCAGCCGGGGACAGGGAAGCACTGAAGCTTTCTTT. Residues: CASRGQGSTEAFF.

The rearrangement links TRBV6-5 to TRBJ2-7, with D possibly TRBD1 on 5 matching bases. The CDR3 is 15 residues long. V was trimmed by 6 bases and J by 7 bases, leaving 22 bases between them. CDR1 and CDR2 (germline): MNHEY, SVGAGI. CDR3 bases: TGTGCCAGCAGCTACGCAGGGCCTCAGATTGGGGAGCAGTACTTC. Translation: CASSYAGPQIGEQYF.

The chain recombines TRBV29-1 with TRBJ2-7; D call uncertain. With 4 bases removed from V and 5 bases from J, the gap between germline ends came to 6 bases. Looked up from germline, CDR1 is SQVTM and CDR2 is ANQGSEA. CDR3 length equals 10 residues. CDR3 sequence: CSVGRDEQYF. The CDR3 DNA sequence: TGCAGCGTTGGCCGGGACGAGCAGTACTTC.

This chain links TRBV11-2 with TRBJ2-1; tentative D call: TRBD2 (7 bases). The germline V gene has CDR1 SGHAT and CDR2 FQNNGV. The CDR3 runs to 15 residues. V lost 0 bases and J lost 7, with 13 bases in between. The CDR3, as DNA: TGTGCCAGCAGCTTAGAGGGGGGGCGTTTAAATGAGCAGTTCTTC. Protein sequence: CASSLEGGRLNEQFF.

The V and J genes are TRBV29-1 and TRBJ2-1; D possibly corresponds to TRBD2 (6 bases). Germline V CDR1 and CDR2: SQVTM, ANQGSEA. Trimming cost V 6 bases and J 3 bases, with 12 bases left between them. The length of the CDR3 is 13 residues. DNA for the CDR3: TGCAGCGTGCCCGGGACTTACTACAATGAGCAGTTCTTC. This translates into CSVPGTYYNEQFF.

The chain has TRBV28 and TRBJ2-7; 8 positions match TRBD1. This CDR3 contains 12 residues. Germline assignment: CDR1 MDHEN and CDR2 SYDVKM. The V segment lost 11 bases and the J segment 5 bases; nucleotides outside the gene matches: 8. CDR3 sequence: CASGQGRDEQYF. The CDR3 DNA sequence: TGTGCCTCCGGACAGGGCCGGGACGAGCAGTACTTC.

The chain is built from TRBV5-1 and TRBJ2-7; TRBD1 matches 7 bases. This CDR3 is built from 13 residues. Losses at the gene ends were 5 bases for V and 6 bases for J; bases not matched to a gene: 8. The germline V gene has CDR1 SGHRS and CDR2 YFSETQ. The CDR3 nucleotides read TGCGCCAGCAGTCGGACAGGTCCTGGCGAGCAGTACTTC. The encoded protein is CASSRTGPGEQYF.

The chain carries TRBV5-4 and TRBJ2-7; 7 positions agree with TRBD1. This CDR3 is 14 amino acids long. Germline CDR1 SGHNT, CDR2 YYREEE (reference sequence). The J segment lost 0 bases and the V segment lost 2 bases, leaving 2 bases of the junction unmatched. CDR3 amino acids: CASSLRQGSYEQYF. DNA of the CDR3: TGTGCCAGCAGCTTACGACAGGGCTCCTACGAGCAGTACTTC.

The CDR3 nucleotides are TGTGCCAGCAGTTTTTCTAGCAGCTACGAGCAGTACTTC. It translates to CASSFSSSYEQYF. The chain employs TRBV12-3 or TRBV12-4 and TRBJ2-7; the D gene is possibly TRBD2 (5 bases). The CDR3 has 13 residues. V lost 3 bases and J lost 3, with 9 bases in between.

The V gene is TRBV6-6, the J gene TRBJ1-5; no firm D call. CDR1 is MNHNY and CDR2 is SVGAGI in the germline V gene (reference sequence). This CDR3 comprises 14 residues. V shed 2 bases and J shed 6 bases, with 11 bases lying between them. This chain's CDR3 is CASSYMGRGQPQHF. The CDR3, as DNA: TGTGCCAGCAGTTACATGGGGAGAGGTCAGCCCCAGCATTTT.

The gene calls are TRBV25-1 and TRBJ1-5; D uncertain. The CDR3 covers 12 residues. Germline assignment: CDR1 MGHDK and CDR2 SYGVNS. Trimming pared 8 bases from V and 0 bases from J, leaving 5 bases between. The CDR3 coding sequence is TGTGCCAGCTCCAATAGCAATCAGCCCCAGCATTTT. Translating gives CASSNSNQPQHF. The whole variable domain, remainder taken from reference TRBV25-1 and TRBJ1-5, is EADIYQTPRYLVIGTGKKITLECSQTMGHDKMYWYQQDPGMELHLIHYSYGVNSTEKGDLSSESTVSRIRTEHFPLTLESARPSHTSQYLCASSNSNQPQHFGDGTRLSIL.

This rearrangement joins TRBV28 to TRBJ2-3; 7 bases fit TRBD1. Germline trimming cut 10 bases from V and 4 bases from J; bases unmatched to any gene: 17. The CDR3 extends over 16 amino acids. In germline, CDR1 is MDHEN, CDR2 SYDVKM. This CDR3 is CATQSHATGEADTQYF. Written as DNA, the CDR3 is TGTGCCACTCAATCCCATGCCACAGGGGAAGCAGATACGCAGTATTTT.

V usage is TRBV6-5 and J usage is TRBJ2-7; the match to TRBD1 covers 10 bases. Germline trimming cut 4 bases from V and 1 base from J; bases unmatched to any gene: 7. Per the germline V gene, CDR1 is MNHEY and CDR2 is SVGAGI. This CDR3 is 16 amino acids long. The CDR3 nucleotides read TGTGCCAGCAGTTTTCGGACAGGGGGGCCATCCTACGAGCAGTACTTC. Encoded protein: CASSFRTGGPSYEQYF.

This chain links TRBV10-3 with TRBJ1-3; 7 bases align to TRBD1. The CDR3 sequence is 16 residues long. CDR1 and CDR2 from the germline V gene are ENHRY and SYGVKD. Losses at the gene ends were 8 bases for V and 0 bases for J; bases not matched to a gene: 10. The CDR3 spells CAIGRQGPDSGNTIYF. Here the CDR3 DNA reads TGTGCCATCGGACGACAGGGTCCAGACTCTGGAAACACCATATATTTT.

This sequence joins TRBV5-1 and TRBJ1-6, with 9 bases matching TRBD1. CDR3 length equals 15 residues. The germline V gene encodes CDR1 SGHRS and CDR2 YFSETQ. V shed 2 bases, J shed 7 bases, and the junction held 4 bases outside the gene matches. The chain's CDR3 is CASSLQGAGNSPLHF. The CDR3 DNA reads TGCGCCAGCAGCTTACAGGGGGCAGGAAATTCACCCCTCCACTTT.

V gene TRBV24-1 combines with J gene TRBJ2-6; TRBD1 matches at 7 bases. The CDR3 spans 16 residues. With 3 bases clipped from V and 3 bases from J, the junction kept 4 bases outside the gene matches. CDR1 is KGHDR and CDR2 is SFDVKD in the germline V gene. The CDR3 coding sequence is TGTGCCACCAGTGATACAGGGGCAGGTGGGGCCAACGTCCTGACTTTC. It specifies CATSDTGAGGANVLTF.

Points on this clone: The same CDR3 can be traced to other DNA sequences in this sample. The rearrangement joins TRBV2 to TRBJ2-2; TRBD1 aligns across 9 bases. CDR1 is SNHLY and CDR2 is FYNNEI in the germline V gene. J gave up 0 bases and V 5 bases, and 1 base lay outside the gene matches. The CDR3 has 15 amino acids. This CDR3 is CASSRDRANTGELFF. In DNA form, the CDR3 reads TGTGCCAGCAGTCGGGACAGGGCGAACACCGGGGAGCTGTTTTTT.

This sequence joins TRBV2 and TRBJ2-3, with D possibly TRBD2 on 5 matching bases. The CDR3 totals 14 residues. Germline-derived CDR1 and CDR2 are SNHLY and FYNNEI. With 4 bases removed from V and 1 base from J, the gap between germline ends came to 9 bases. CDR3 region: CASSAPGGTDTQYF. CDR3 coding DNA: TGTGCCAGCAGTGCACCCGGGGGCACAGATACGCAGTATTTT.

The gene calls are TRBV11-3 and TRBJ1-5; D is unclear. Deletions cut 0 bases from V and 0 bases from J, with 9 bases between. Germline V gene data show CDR1 as SGHNT and CDR2 as YENEEA. The CDR3 loop spans 16 amino acids. The CDR3 reads CASSLEVETSNQPQHF. DNA of the CDR3: TGTGCCAGCAGCTTAGAGGTGGAGACTAGCAATCAGCCCCAGCATTTT.

CDR3 sequence: CASSYSSVNEKLFF. DNA of the CDR3: TGTGCCAGCAGTTATTCGTCAGTTAATGAAAAACTGTTTTTT. This chain connects TRBV6-5 to TRBJ1-4, with D uncertain. The V and J ends lost 3 bases and 4 bases respectively, with 9 bases between them. The CDR3 extends over 14 amino acids. Germline assignment: CDR1 MNHEY and CDR2 SVGAGI.

The V gene is TRBV28, the J gene TRBJ2-1; TRBD2 agrees at 9 bases. The CDR3 sequence is 15 residues long. The trim removed 7 bases at V and 7 bases at J, leaving 11 bases unmatched. The germline V gene has CDR1 MDHEN and CDR2 SYDVKM. The CDR3 protein is CASTSQGTSRNEQFF. The CDR3 nucleotides read TGTGCCAGCACCTCTCAGGGGACTAGCAGGAATGAGCAGTTCTTC.

The chain is built from TRBV24-1 and TRBJ2-1; D ambiguous. CDR1 and CDR2 (germline): KGHDR, SFDVKD. Trimming pared 5 bases from V and 6 bases from J, leaving 10 bases between. This CDR3 is 13 amino acids long. CDR3 protein: CATSVGYSNEQFF. The CDR3 DNA reads TGTGCCACCAGTGTGGGCTACAGCAATGAGCAGTTCTTC.

The V gene is TRBV28, the J gene TRBJ2-1; D perhaps matches TRBD2 (6 bases). CDR1 is MDHEN and CDR2 is SYDVKM in the germline V gene. The CDR3 loop spans 14 amino acids. The CDR3 here is CAACTGRTYNEQFF. Here the CDR3 DNA reads TGTGCTGCATGTACCGGGAGAACCTACAATGAGCAGTTCTTC.

CDR3 sequence (DNA): TGTGCCAGCAGCTTGGCAGGCAACTATGGCTACACCTTC. This translates into CASSLAGNYGYTF. The chain has TRBV5-5 and TRBJ1-2; no definite D call. The CDR3 is made up of 13 amino acids. CDR1 is SGHKS and CDR2 is YYEKEE in the germline V gene (reference sequence). Trimming removed 0 bases from V and 2 bases from J, with 5 bases in between.

The chain links TRBV19 to TRBJ1-6; 10 nucleotides match TRBD1. Germline V gene data show CDR1 as LNHDA and CDR2 as SQIVND (reference sequence). This CDR3 spans 16 amino acids. The junction had 9 bases not matched to a gene; V was cut back by 4 bases and J by 9 bases. This CDR3 reads CASSNPRTGGSSPLHF. DNA of the CDR3: TGTGCCAGTAGTAACCCTCGGACAGGGGGTAGTTCACCCCTCCACTTT.

The rearrangement uses TRBV13 and TRBJ2-5, with D possibly being TRBD2 (6 bases). The germline V gene has CDR1 PRHDT and CDR2 FYEKMQ (reference sequence). Trimming pared 5 bases from V and 4 bases from J, leaving 14 bases between. The length of the CDR3 is 14 residues. Here the CDR3 reads CASSPETGGETQYF. The DNA for the CDR3 is TGTGCCAGCAGCCCCGAGACCGGGGGAGAGACCCAGTACTTC.